These 5 T cell receptor beta chains share one sample of origin, sequenced in a study of cytotoxic CD8 clonotypes in ibrutinib-treated CLL. The table came from immunoSEQ multiplex PCR; TCRdb's copy has only in-frame clones and leaves some out. The repertoire holds approximately 350,000 clones, with roughly 70% as singletons. This specimen was PBMCs, taken after 36 months of ibrutinib treatment. These receptors were obtained from a human donor with chronic lymphocytic leukemia.

This rearrangement joins TRBV9 to TRBJ2-5; 8 bases agree with TRBD1. The CDR3 runs to 14 residues. The V and J ends lost 0 bases and 6 bases, in that order; junction bases with no gene match: 4. In germline, CDR1 is SGDLS, CDR2 YYNGEE. The CDR3 DNA is TGTGCCAGCAGCGTAGCTCAGGGGGCAAAGACCCAGTACTTC. Translated: CASSVAQGAKTQYF.

The rearrangement joins TRBV29-1 to TRBJ2-7; 7 bases line up with TRBD1. The V gene's germline CDR1 is SQVTM and CDR2 ANQGSEA. With 5 bases clipped from V and 1 base from J, the junction kept 11 bases outside the gene matches. CDR3 length: 15 residues. The CDR3 region has the DNA TGCAGCGTTCTAGCCCGGGACAGATATTCCTACGAGCAGTACTTC. Encoded protein: CSVLARDRYSYEQYF.

This clone is a singleton in its sample. V and J are TRBV13 and TRBJ2-2; TRBD2 matches at 7 bases. Germline CDR1 PRHDT, CDR2 FYEKMQ (reference sequence). This CDR3 is 17 amino acids long. Unmatched junction bases numbered 7, after V lost 2 bases and J lost 1 base. The CDR3 protein is CASSLISASGNTGELFF. DNA of the CDR3: TGTGCCAGCAGCTTAATATCGGCTAGCGGGAACACCGGGGAGCTGTTTTTT.

This chain joins TRBV6-5 and TRBJ1-2; TRBD1 agrees at 10 bases. V shed 6 bases and J 4 bases; nucleotides not matched to a gene: 8. This CDR3 has 15 amino acids. Germline assignment: CDR1 MNHEY and CDR2 SVGAGI. The CDR3 region has the DNA TGTGCCAGCAGACGACAGGGGGCACGACTCTATGGCTACACCTTC. This codes for CASRRQGARLYGYTF.

The chain uses TRBV9 and TRBJ1-2, with D tentatively TRBD1 (5 bases). Germline V gene lookup returns CDR1 SGDLS and CDR2 YYNGEE. The germline V and J ends were trimmed by 0 bases and 6 bases, with 9 bases remaining between them. The CDR3 is 13 amino acids. The CDR3 sequence is CASSVVRGDGYTF. The CDR3 DNA is TGTGCCAGCAGCGTAGTTCGAGGGGATGGCTACACCTTC.